Each of the 11 T cell receptor beta chains below was sequenced from the same sample in a study of blood T cell repertoires in COVID-19. Using immunoSEQ multiplex PCR, the repertoire was profiled, and TCRdb retains in-frame clones only, with some absent. The top ten clones hold roughly 0.8% of a sample with roughly 250,000 clones, more than 85% of them seen once. The specimen sequenced was peripheral blood. All receptors come from a young man with acute or convalescent COVID-19.

V and J are TRBV19 and TRBJ2-1, with 10 bases identical to TRBD2. CDR3 length: 16 residues. J gave up 3 bases and V 3 bases, and 5 bases lay outside the gene matches. The germline V gene has CDR1 LNHDA and CDR2 SQIVND (reference sequence). The DNA for the CDR3 is TGTGCCAGTAGTATTGCTCCTAGCGGGGGCTACAATGAGCAGTTCTTC. Protein: CASSIAPSGGYNEQFF.

This clone came up once. This sequence joins TRBV19 and TRBJ1-4; D uncertain. From germline, CDR1 is LNHDA and CDR2 SQIVND (reference sequence). V was cut by 3 bases and J by 5 bases, with 13 bases left in between. CDR3 length: 15 residues. As DNA, the CDR3 is TGTGCCAGTAGTATGGGTTGGGAGAGAAATGAAAAACTGTTTTTT. Translating it yields CASSMGWERNEKLFF.

The chain employs TRBV28 and TRBJ2-7; 7 nucleotides agree with TRBD2. Germline V gives CDR1 MDHEN, CDR2 SYDVKM. The V gene end was trimmed by 3 bases and the J gene end by 5 bases; junction bases not matched to a gene: 7. The CDR3 is 14 amino acids. CDR3 nucleotide sequence: TGTGCCAGCAGTTTGGGAGGGCCCTCGGACGAGCAGTACTTC. This gives the protein CASSLGGPSDEQYF.

This CDR3 reads CASSPRGTGSLSGANVLTF. Written as DNA, the CDR3 is TGCGCCAGCAGCCCGAGGGGGACAGGTTCGCTCTCTGGGGCCAACGTCCTGACTTTC. The chain carries TRBV5-1 and TRBJ2-6, with 8 bases fitting TRBD1. The ends lost 4 bases at V and 0 bases at J; junction bases unmatched: 12. The CDR3 runs to 19 residues. Germline V gives CDR1 SGHRS, CDR2 YFSETQ.

The J gene is TRBJ2-6, the V gene TRBV19, with 9 positions matching TRBD1. J gave up 2 bases and V 2 bases, and 10 bases lay outside the gene matches. There are 19 residues in the CDR3. Germline V gives CDR1 LNHDA, CDR2 SQIVND (reference sequence). CDR3 in DNA: TGTGCCAGTAGTATACTACAGGGGGCGGGTTCCGCTGGGGCCAACGTCCTGACTTTC. Amino acids: CASSILQGAGSAGANVLTF.

A few counts support this clone. This CDR3 is CAWSVLAETQYF. CDR3 DNA: TGTGCCTGGAGTGTGCTAGCAGAGACCCAGTACTTC. The chain uses TRBV30 and TRBJ2-5; D possibly corresponds to TRBD2 (5 bases). The CDR3 is made up of 12 amino acids. Between the trimmed V and J ends, which lost 0 bases and 4 bases, there was a span of 6 bases. Germline-derived CDR1 and CDR2 are GTSNPN and SVGIG (reference sequence).

DNA of the CDR3: TGTGCCAGCAGCCCCTTAGGACAGATCTATGGCTACACCTTC. This codes for CASSPLGQIYGYTF. The chain couples TRBV7-9 to TRBJ1-2; possible D gene TRBD1, 6 bases. The V end was cut by 5 bases, the J end by 4 bases, with 14 bases between. Germline CDR1 reads SEHNR; CDR2 reads FQNEAQ (reference sequence). The CDR3 has 14 residues.

The CDR3: CASSPPYSSGFQETQYF. The CDR3 nucleotides read TGTGCCAGCTCACCTCCGTACTCTAGCGGATTTCAAGAGACCCAGTACTTC. The chain recombines TRBV18 with TRBJ2-5, with TRBD2 matching 7 bases. The V gene end was trimmed by 3 bases and the J gene end by 2 bases; junction bases not matched to a gene: 12. The CDR3 spans 17 residues. The V gene's germline CDR1 is KGHSH and CDR2 LQKENI.

CDR3 sequence (DNA): TGTGCCAGCAGCTTAGAGGGAGGCGTCACTGAAGCTTTCTTT. Its protein product is CASSLEGGVTEAFF. This chain connects TRBV7-2 to TRBJ1-1; D gene uncertain. The length of the CDR3 is 14 residues. Looked up from germline, CDR1 is SGHTA and CDR2 is FQGNSA. Trimming took 1 base from V and 4 from J, leaving 10 bases between them.

This chain links TRBV6-4 with TRBJ1-5; maybe TRBD1 (5 bases). CDR3 size: 19 residues. The germline V gene has CDR1 MRHNA and CDR2 SNTAGT. V was cut by 2 bases and J by 1 base, with 21 bases left in between. The CDR3 DNA reads TGTGCCAGCAGTGACCCCCCAAGACCCAACAGGCTCAGCAATCAGCCCCAGCATTTT. It yields the protein CASSDPPRPNRLSNQPQHF.

The chain has TRBV28 and TRBJ2-1; 16 bases are a match to TRBD2. The germline V gene has CDR1 MDHEN and CDR2 SYDVKM. The CDR3 has 19 residues. V lost 3 bases, J lost 8 bases, and 13 bases stayed unmatched. The CDR3 DNA sequence: TGTGCCAGCAGTTTCCCCTCGACCGGGACTAGCGGGAGGGCCGATGAGCAGTTCTTC. Translating it yields CASSFPSTGTSGRADEQFF.